This TCR beta chain stems from a study of T cells in Graves' hyperthyroidism and ophthalmopathy. V lost 0 bases and J lost 9; bases outside the gene matches: 10. The CDR3 is 15 amino acids. Germline-derived CDR1 and CDR2 are LNHNV and YYDKDF (reference sequence). This clonotype was observed a single time. From RNA transcripts, TCR beta CDR3 regions were amplified. A first-round RT-PCR of the TCR CDR3 used the HTBI primer set. TCRdb ran MiXCR on the multiplex PCR reads and lists one entry per CDR3 protein. There are about 640,000 distinct CDR3 sequences in the sample; about 45% occur only once, and about 7.2% lies in the top ten.

The sample taken for sequencing was peripheral blood or thyroid tissue (not recorded which). The chain joins TRBV15 to TRBJ2-5; TRBD1 matches at 7 bases. The source is an adult man with Graves' disease, either hyperthyroidism or ophthalmopathy (not recorded which). The CDR3 loop reads CATSRDRGHGQPQYF. CDR3 DNA: TGTGCCACCAGCAGAGATAGGGGGCACGGTCAGCCCCAGTACTTC.